This T cell receptor (beta chain) was obtained from a study of cytomegalovirus exposure and HLA in healthy donors. Regarding the study as a whole: A highly shared variant cluster was judged a likely technical artifact. Analysis was carried out at a later point, and it linked a missense DCLRE1C variant to TCR beta V- and J-gene trimming. According to reports, the classifier identified cytomegalovirus status with high specificity and sensitivity.

The CDR3 runs 14 residues. With V trimmed by 1 base and J by 2 bases, 2 bases remained unmatched. Germline V gives CDR1 SGDLS, CDR2 YYNGEE. As to this clone: Antigen: not known.

This PCR relied on a set of 60 Vbeta primers and 13 Jbeta primers. Produced via immunoSEQ multiplex PCR; TCRdb's table is partial and in-frame only. The sample lists about 160,000 clones; roughly 79% were seen once. This chain joins TRBV9 and TRBJ1-2; 7 bases map to TRBD1. The receptor comes from a man aged 18 to 30 in good health and CMV-seropositive. The sequencing sample was made of PBMCs. The CDR3 here is CASSVRDRNYGYTF. As DNA, the CDR3 is TGTGCCAGCAGCGTACGGGACAGAAACTATGGCTACACCTTC.